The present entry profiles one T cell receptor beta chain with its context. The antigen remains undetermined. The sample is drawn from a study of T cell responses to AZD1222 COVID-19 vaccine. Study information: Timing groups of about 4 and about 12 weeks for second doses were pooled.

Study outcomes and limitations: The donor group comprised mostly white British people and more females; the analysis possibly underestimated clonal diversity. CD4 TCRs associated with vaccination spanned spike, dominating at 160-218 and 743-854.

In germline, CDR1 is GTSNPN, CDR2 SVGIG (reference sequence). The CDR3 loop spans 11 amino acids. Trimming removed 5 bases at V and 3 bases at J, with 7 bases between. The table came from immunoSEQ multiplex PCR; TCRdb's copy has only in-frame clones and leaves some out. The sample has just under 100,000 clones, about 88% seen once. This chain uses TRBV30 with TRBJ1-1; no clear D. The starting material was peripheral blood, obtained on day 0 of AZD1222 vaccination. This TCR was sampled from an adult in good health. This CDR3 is CAWGTYTEAFF. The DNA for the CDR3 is TGTGCCTGGGGAACTTACACTGAAGCTTTCTTT.